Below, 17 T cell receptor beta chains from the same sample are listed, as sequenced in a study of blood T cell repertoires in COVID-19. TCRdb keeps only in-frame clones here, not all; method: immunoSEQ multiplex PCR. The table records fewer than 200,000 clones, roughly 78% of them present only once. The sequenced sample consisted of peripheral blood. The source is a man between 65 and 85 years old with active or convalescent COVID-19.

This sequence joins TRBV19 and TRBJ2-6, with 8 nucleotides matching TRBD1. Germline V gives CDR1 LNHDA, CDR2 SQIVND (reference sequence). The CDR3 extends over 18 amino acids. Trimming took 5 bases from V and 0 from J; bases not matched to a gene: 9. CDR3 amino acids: CASSRTGFFSSGANVLTF. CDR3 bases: TGTGCCAGTAGTCGGACAGGGTTTTTCAGCTCTGGGGCCAACGTCCTGACTTTC.

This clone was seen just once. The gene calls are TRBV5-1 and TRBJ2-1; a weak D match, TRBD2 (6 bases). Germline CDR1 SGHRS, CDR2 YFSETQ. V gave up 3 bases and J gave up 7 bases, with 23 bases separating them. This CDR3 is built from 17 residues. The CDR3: CASSWGLSHGHRNEQFF. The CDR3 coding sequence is TGCGCCAGCAGCTGGGGACTTTCCCACGGGCATAGGAATGAGCAGTTCTTC.

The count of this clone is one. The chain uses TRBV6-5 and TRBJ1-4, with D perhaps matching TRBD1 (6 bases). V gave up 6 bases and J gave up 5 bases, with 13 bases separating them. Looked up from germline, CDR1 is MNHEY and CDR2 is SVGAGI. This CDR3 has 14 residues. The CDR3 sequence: CASSRQDRNEKLFF. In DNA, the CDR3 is TGTGCCAGCAGCCGACAGGACCGGAATGAAAAACTGTTTTTT.

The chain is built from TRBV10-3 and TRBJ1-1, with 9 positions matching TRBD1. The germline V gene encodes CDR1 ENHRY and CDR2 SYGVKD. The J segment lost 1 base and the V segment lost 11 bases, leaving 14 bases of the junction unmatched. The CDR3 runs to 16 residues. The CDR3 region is CAVTGGAPDENTEAFF. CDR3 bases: TGTGCCGTTACAGGGGGCGCCCCGGATGAGAACACTGAAGCTTTCTTT.

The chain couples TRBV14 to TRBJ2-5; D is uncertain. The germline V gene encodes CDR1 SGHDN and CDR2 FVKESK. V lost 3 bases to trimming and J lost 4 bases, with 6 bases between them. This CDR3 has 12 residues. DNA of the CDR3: TGTGCCAGCAGCCAGTCAGGAGAGACCCAGTACTTC. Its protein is CASSQSGETQYF.

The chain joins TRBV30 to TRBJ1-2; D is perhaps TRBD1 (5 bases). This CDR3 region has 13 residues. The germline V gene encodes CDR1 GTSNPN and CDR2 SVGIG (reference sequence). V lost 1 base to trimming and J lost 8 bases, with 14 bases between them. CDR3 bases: TGTGCCTGGAGTGGACCCACAAGGGGAGGCTACACCTTC. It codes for CAWSGPTRGGYTF.

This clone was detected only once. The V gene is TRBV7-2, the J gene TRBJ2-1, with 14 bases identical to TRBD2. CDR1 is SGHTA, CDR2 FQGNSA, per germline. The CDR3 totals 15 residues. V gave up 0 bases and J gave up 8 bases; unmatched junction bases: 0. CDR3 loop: CASSLAGLAGDEQFF. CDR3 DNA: TGTGCCAGCAGCTTAGCGGGACTAGCGGGAGATGAGCAGTTCTTC.

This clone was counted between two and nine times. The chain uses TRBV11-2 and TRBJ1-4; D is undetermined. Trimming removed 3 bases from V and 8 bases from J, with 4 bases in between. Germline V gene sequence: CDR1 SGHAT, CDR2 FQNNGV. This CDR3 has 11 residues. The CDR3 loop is CASSLREKLFF. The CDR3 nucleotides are TGTGCCAGCAGCTTGCGGGAAAAACTGTTTTTT.

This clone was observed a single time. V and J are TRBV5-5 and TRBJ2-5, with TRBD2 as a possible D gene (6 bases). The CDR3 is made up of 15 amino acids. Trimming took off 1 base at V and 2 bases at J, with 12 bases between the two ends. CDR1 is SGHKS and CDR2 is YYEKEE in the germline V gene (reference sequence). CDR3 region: CASSLHRLVQETQYF. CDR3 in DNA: TGTGCCAGCAGCTTGCACCGACTAGTTCAAGAGACCCAGTACTTC.

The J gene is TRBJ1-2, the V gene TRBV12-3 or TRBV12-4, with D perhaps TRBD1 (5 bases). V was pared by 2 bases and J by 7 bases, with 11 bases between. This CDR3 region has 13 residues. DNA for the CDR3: TGTGCCAGCAGTTTAAGCAGGGCGGCTGGCTACACCTTC. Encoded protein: CASSLSRAAGYTF.

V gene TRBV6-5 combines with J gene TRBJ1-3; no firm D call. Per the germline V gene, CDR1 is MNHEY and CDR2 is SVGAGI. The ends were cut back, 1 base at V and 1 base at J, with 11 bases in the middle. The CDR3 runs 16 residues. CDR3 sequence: CASSYLPETSGNTIYF. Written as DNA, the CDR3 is TGTGCCAGCAGTTACTTGCCGGAGACTTCTGGAAACACCATATATTTT.

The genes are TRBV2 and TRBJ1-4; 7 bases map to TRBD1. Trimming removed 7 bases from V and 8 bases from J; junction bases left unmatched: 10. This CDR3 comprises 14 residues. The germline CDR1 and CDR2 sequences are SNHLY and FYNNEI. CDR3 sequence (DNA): TGTGCCAGCACGAGCTACAGGGGTCAGGAAAAACTGTTTTTT. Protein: CASTSYRGQEKLFF.

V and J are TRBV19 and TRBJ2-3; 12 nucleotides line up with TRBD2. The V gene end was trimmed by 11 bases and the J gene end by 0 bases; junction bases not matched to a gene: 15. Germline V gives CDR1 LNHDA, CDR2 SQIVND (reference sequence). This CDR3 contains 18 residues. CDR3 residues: CARRRASGGANSTDTQYF. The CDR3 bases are TGTGCCCGCCGAAGGGCTAGCGGGGGGGCGAATAGCACAGATACGCAGTATTTT. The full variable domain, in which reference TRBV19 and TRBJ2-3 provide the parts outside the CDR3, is DGGITQSPKYLFRKEGQNVTLSCEQNLNHDAMYWYRQDPGQGLRLIYYSQIVNDFQKGDIAEGYSVSREKKESFPLTVTSAQKNPTAFYLCARRRASGGANSTDTQYFGPGTRLTVL.

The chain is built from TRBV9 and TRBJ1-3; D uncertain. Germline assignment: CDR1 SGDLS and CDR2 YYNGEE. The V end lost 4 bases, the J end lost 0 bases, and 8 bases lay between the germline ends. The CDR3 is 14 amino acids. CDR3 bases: TGTGCCAGCAGCCGGGAGTTCTCTGGAAACACCATATATTTT. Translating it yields CASSREFSGNTIYF.

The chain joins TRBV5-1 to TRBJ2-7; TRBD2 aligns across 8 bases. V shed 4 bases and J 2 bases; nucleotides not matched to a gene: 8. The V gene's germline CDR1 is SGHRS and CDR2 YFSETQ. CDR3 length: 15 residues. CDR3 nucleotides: TGCGCCAGCAGCCGTAATAGCGGGACCCCCTACGAGCAGTACTTC. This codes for CASSRNSGTPYEQYF. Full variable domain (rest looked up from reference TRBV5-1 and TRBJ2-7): KAGVTQTPRYLIKTRGQQVTLSCSPISGHRSVSWYQQTPGQGLQFLFEYFSETQRNKGNFPGRFSGRQFSNSRSEMNVSTLELGDSALYLCASSRNSGTPYEQYFGPGTRLTVT.

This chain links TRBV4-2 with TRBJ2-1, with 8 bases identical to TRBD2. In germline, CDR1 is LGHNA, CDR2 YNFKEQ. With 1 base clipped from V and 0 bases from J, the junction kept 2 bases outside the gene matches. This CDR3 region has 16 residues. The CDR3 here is CASSQATSGSYNEQFF. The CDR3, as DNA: TGTGCCAGCAGCCAAGCCACTAGCGGCTCCTACAATGAGCAGTTCTTC.

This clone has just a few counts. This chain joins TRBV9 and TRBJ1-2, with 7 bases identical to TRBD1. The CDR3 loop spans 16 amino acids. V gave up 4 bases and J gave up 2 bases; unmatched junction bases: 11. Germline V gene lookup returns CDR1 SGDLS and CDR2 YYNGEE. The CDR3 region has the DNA TGTGCCAGCAGCCCGGGACAGTCACCGTTCAACTATGGCTACACCTTC. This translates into CASSPGQSPFNYGYTF.